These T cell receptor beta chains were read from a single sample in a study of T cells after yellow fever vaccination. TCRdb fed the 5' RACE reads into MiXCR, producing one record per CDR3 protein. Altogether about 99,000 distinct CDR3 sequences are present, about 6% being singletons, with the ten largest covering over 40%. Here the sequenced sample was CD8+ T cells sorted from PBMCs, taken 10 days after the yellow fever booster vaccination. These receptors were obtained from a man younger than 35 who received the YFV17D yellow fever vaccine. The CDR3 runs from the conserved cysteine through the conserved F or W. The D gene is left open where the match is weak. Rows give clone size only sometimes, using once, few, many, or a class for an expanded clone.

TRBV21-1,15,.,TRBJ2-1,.,CASSKGDSSYNEQFF,TGTGCCAGCAGTAAAGGGGACAGCTCCTACAATGAGCAGTTCTTC
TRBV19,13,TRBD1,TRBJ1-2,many,CASRPGQSYGYTF,TGTGCCAGTAGACCGGGACAGAGCTATGGCTACACCTTC
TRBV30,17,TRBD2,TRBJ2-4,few,CAWSALAGGKAKNIQYF,TGTGCCTGGAGTGCCCTAGCGGGGGGGAAGGCCAAAAACATTCAGTACTTC
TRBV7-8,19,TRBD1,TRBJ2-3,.,CASSLALGTGDFLADTQYF,TGTGCCAGCAGCTTAGCGCTTGGGACAGGGGATTTTTTGGCAGATACGCAGTATTTT
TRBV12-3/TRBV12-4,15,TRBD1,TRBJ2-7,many,CASSFRQGAVYEQYF,TGTGCCAGCAGTTTCAGACAGGGGGCGGTCTACGAGCAGTACTTC
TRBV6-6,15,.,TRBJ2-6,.,CASSYSGVGANVLTF,TGTGCCAGCAGTTACTCGGGGGTCGGGGCCAACGTCCTGACTTTC
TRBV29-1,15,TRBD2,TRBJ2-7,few,CSVESGGSVGYEQYF,TGCAGCGTTGAATCGGGGGGGTCCGTAGGCTACGAGCAGTACTTC
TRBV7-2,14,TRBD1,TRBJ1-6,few,CASSSGDSHSPLHF,TGTGCCAGCAGCTCCGGGGACAGCCATTCACCCCTCCACTTT
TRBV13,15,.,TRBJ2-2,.,CASSLGGVNTGELFF,TGTGCCAGCAGCCTAGGGGGAGTGAACACCGGGGAGCTGTTTTTT
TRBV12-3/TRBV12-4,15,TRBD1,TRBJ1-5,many,CASSHGGTGYQPQHF,TGTGCCAGCAGTCATGGAGGGACAGGGTACCAGCCCCAGCATTTT
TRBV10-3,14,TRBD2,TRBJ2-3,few,CAISGTSSTDTQYF,TGTGCCATCAGTGGGACTAGCTCCACAGATACGCAGTATTTT
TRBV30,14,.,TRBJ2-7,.,CAWSPEGTHYEQYF,TGTGCCTGGAGTCCAGAGGGGACCCACTACGAGCAGTACTTC
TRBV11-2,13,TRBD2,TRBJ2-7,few,CASSFGGGYEQYF,TGTGCCAGCAGCTTTGGCGGGGGCTACGAGCAGTACTTC
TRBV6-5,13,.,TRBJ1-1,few,CASRPGSNTEAFF,TGTGCCAGCAGGCCGGGGAGCAACACTGAAGCTTTCTTT
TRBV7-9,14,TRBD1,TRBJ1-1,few,CASSLVRGPTEAFF,TGTGCCAGCAGCTTAGTCAGGGGGCCCACTGAAGCTTTCTTT
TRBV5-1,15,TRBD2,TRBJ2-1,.,CASSGGGSSYNEQFF,TGCGCCAGCAGCGGAGGCGGGAGCTCCTACAATGAGCAGTTCTTC
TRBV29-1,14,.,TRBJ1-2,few,CSVDWKGRVYGYTF,TGCAGCGTTGACTGGAAGGGCAGGGTCTATGGCTACACCTTC
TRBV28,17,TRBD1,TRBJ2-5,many,CASNPVWDRRLQETQYF,TGTGCCAGCAACCCGGTTTGGGACAGGCGCCTCCAAGAGACCCAGTACTTC
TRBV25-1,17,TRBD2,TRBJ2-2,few,CASSEWGTSLRTGELFF,TGTGCCAGCAGTGAATGGGGGACTAGTCTGCGCACCGGGGAGCTGTTTTTT
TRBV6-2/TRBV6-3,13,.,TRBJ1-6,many,CASSYSADSPLHF,TGTGCCAGCAGTTACTCGGCGGATTCACCCCTCCACTTT
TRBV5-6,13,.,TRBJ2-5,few,CASRVRGLKTQYF,TGTGCCAGCCGCGTCCGGGGGCTGAAGACCCAGTACTTC
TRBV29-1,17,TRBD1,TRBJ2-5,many,CSVEVSAGTGYQETQYF,TGCAGCGTTGAGGTCTCTGCCGGGACAGGGTACCAAGAGACCCAGTACTTC
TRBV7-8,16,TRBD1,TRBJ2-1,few,CASSLALQGLYNEQFF,TGTGCCAGCAGCTTAGCGCTACAGGGGCTGTACAATGAGCAGTTCTTC
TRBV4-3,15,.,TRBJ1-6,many,CASSQEGQNNSPLHF,TGCGCCAGCAGCCAAGAAGGGCAGAATAATTCACCCCTCCACTTT
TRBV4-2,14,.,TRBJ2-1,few,CASSQEGAYNEQFF,TGTGCCAGCAGCCAAGAGGGGGCTTACAATGAGCAGTTCTTC
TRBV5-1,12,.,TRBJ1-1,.,CASSLQGTEAFF,TGCGCCAGCAGCCTACAGGGAACTGAAGCTTTCTTT
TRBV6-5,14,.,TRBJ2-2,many,CASSYGLGTGELFF,TGTGCCAGCAGTTACGGCCTTGGCACCGGGGAGCTGTTTTTT
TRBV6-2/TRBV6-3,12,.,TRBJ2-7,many,CASSRSSYEQYF,TGTGCCAGCAGCAGGAGCTCCTACGAGCAGTACTTC
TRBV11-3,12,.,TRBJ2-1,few,CASSFQDNEQFF,TGTGCCAGCAGCTTCCAAGACAATGAGCAGTTCTTC
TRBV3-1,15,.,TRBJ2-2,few,CASSPEPGIAGELFF,TGTGCCAGCAGCCCAGAACCGGGGATTGCCGGGGAGCTGTTTTTT
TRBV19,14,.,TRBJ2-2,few,CATRDAANTGELFF,TGTGCCACCCGCGACGCGGCTAACACCGGGGAGCTGTTTTTT
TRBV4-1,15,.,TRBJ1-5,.,CASSQVARVNQPQHF,TGCGCCAGCAGCCAAGTGGCCAGGGTGAATCAGCCCCAGCATTTT
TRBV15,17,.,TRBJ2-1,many,CATSSPVQGIIPNEQFF,TGTGCCACCAGCAGCCCTGTGCAGGGTATTATCCCTAATGAGCAGTTCTTC
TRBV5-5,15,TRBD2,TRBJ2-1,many,CASSLLAGTYNEQFF,TGTGCCAGCAGCCTTCTAGCGGGCACCTACAATGAGCAGTTCTTC
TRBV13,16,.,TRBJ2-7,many,CASTPLGREDYYEQYF,TGTGCCAGCACCCCGCTCGGCAGGGAGGACTACTACGAGCAGTACTTC
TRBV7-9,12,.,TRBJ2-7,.,CASSLSGTAQYF,TGTGCCAGCAGCTTATCCGGGACCGCGCAGTACTTC
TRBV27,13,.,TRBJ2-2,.,CASTSILTGELFF,TGTGCCAGCACCTCCATTCTCACCGGGGAGCTGTTTTTT
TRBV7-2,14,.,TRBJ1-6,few,CASSDRTDNSPLHF,TGTGCCAGCAGCGACCGGACAGATAATTCACCCCTCCACTTT
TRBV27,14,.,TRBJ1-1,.,CASSLRKAGAEAFF,TGTGCCAGCAGTTTACGGAAGGCCGGGGCCGAGGCTTTCTTT
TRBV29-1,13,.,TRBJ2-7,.,CSVTTAASYEQYF,TGCAGCGTTACGACAGCCGCCTCCTACGAGCAGTACTTC
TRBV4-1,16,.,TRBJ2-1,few,CASSQFRGFLYNEQFF,TGCGCCAGCAGCCAGTTTCGGGGGTTCCTCTACAATGAGCAGTTCTTC
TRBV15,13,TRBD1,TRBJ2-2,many,CATSDRSGGELFF,TGTGCCACCTCGGACAGGTCGGGCGGGGAGCTGTTTTTT
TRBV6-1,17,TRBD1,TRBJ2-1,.,CASSDPPGGTGGNEQFF,TGTGCCAGCAGTGACCCGCCGGGGGGGACAGGGGGGAATGAGCAGTTCTTC
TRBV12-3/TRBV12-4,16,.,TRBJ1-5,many,CASSLRWETSNQPQHF,TGTGCCAGCAGTTTACGATGGGAGACTAGCAATCAGCCCCAGCATTTT
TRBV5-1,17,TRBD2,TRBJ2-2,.,CASRFPSAGGSTGELFF,TGCGCCAGCAGATTCCCCTCAGCGGGGGGAAGCACCGGGGAGCTGTTTTTT
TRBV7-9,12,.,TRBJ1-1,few,CASSLGPPEAFF,TGTGCCAGCAGCTTGGGACCGCCTGAAGCTTTCTTT
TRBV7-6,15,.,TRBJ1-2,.,CASSDLGGPNYGYTF,TGTGCCAGCAGCGACCTGGGGGGTCCTAACTATGGCTACACCTTC
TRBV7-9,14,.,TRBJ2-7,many,CASSWTEEIYEQYF,TGTGCCAGCAGCTGGACGGAGGAGATCTACGAGCAGTACTTC
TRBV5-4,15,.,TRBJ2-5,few,CATRKATGYQETQYF,TGTGCCACCCGTAAAGCAACAGGGTACCAAGAGACCCAGTACTTC
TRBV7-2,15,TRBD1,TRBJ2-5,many,CASSLNRGGRETQYF,TGTGCCAGCAGCTTAAACAGGGGTGGACGGGAGACCCAGTACTTC
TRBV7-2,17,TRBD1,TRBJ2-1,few,CASSLGNRGYSYNEQFF,TGTGCCAGCAGCTTAGGAAACAGGGGGTACTCCTACAATGAGCAGTTCTTC
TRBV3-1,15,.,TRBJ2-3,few,CASSQGLAGSDTQYF,TGTGCCAGCAGCCAAGGTCTAGCAGGGTCAGATACGCAGTATTTT
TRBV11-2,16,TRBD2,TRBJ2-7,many,CASSLGVAGRDHEQYF,TGTGCCAGCAGCTTAGGAGTAGCGGGCAGAGACCACGAGCAGTACTTC
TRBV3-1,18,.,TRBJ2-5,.,CASSQDLLGPTPGETQYF,TGTGCCAGCAGCCAAGATCTATTAGGGCCCACCCCAGGAGAGACCCAGTACTTC
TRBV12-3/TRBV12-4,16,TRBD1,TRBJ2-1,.,CASSLETGSSYNEQFF,TGTGCCAGCAGTTTAGAGACAGGGAGCTCCTACAATGAGCAGTTCTTC